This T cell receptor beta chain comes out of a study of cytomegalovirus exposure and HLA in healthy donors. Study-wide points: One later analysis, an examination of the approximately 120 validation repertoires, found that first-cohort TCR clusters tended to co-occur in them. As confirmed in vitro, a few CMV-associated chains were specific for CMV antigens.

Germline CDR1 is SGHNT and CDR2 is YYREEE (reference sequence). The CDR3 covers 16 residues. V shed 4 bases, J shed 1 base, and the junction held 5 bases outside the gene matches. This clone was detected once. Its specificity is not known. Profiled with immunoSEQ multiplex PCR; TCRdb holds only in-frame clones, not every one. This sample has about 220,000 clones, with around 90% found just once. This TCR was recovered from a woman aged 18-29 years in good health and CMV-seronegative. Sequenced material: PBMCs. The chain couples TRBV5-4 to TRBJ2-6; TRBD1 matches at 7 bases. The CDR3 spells CASSLMTGSGANVLTF. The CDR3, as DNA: TGTGCCAGCAGCCTGATGACAGGGTCTGGGGCCAACGTCCTGACTTTC.